These 22 T cell receptor delta chains share one sample of origin, sequenced in a study of gamma-delta T cells after stem cell transplantation. TCRdb reanalysed the RT-PCR reads via CATT. The table records around 7,800 delta-chain clones, about 14% of them present only once. Source material: gamma-delta T cells. These receptors all come from a human donor. It is not recorded whose cells these are; they may come from a transplant donor.

This clone has at least ten counts. This chain joins TRDV1 and TRDJ1, with 12 bases fitting TRDD3. The CDR3 totals 17 residues. V was pared by 0 bases and J by 3 bases, with 5 bases of the junction left unmatched. CDR1 is TSWWSYY and CDR2 is QGS in the germline V gene. DNA for the CDR3: TGTGCTCTTGGGGAACTTACTGGGGGATACTCTCCCGATAAACTCATCTTT. Translating gives CALGELTGGYSPDKLIF.

For this clone: A much larger clonotype is one base distant, so this may be a read error. The chain has TRDV1 and TRDJ1; 7 positions match TRDD3. Germline V gene data show CDR1 as TSWWSYY and CDR2 as QGS. This CDR3 has 17 amino acids. The CDR3 DNA follows: TGTGCTTTTGGGGAACTCCACTACCCTGGGGATAGGGTTAAACTCATCTTT. It is translated as CAFGELHYPGDRVKLIF.

Regarding this clone: One base away lies a much larger clone, so this may be a sequencing read error. V gene TRDV1 combines with J gene TRDJ2; the match to TRDD3 covers 10 bases. CDR3 length: 23 residues. Germline CDR1 and CDR2: TSWWSYY and QGS. The CDR3 bases are TGTGCTCTTGGGGAAGGAGAGCTCCTATCGTACCTACTGGGGGATCTTTTGACAGCACAACCCTTCTTT. This sequence encodes CALGEGELLSYLLGDLLTAQPFF.

This clone is medium-sized in the sample. The CDR3 bases are TGTGCCTGTGACAGTCTCGCGGGATACGCGCCCTGGGACACCCGACAGATGTTTTTC. Translating it yields CACDSLAGYAPWDTRQMFF. This rearrangement joins TRDV2 to TRDJ3, with 8 bases aligning to TRDD3. This CDR3 spans 19 amino acids. Germline-derived CDR1 and CDR2 are GEAIGNYY and EKD. V lost 2 bases, J lost 2 bases, and 10 bases stayed unmatched.

This clone is judged medium-sized (0.01 to 0.1%). Other DNA variants within this sample encode the same CDR3. The chain combines TRDV2 with TRDJ3; TRDD3 aligns across 12 bases. The CDR3 loop spans 22 amino acids. Germline V gene data show CDR1 as GEAIGNYY and CDR2 as EKD. With 0 bases clipped from V and 0 bases from J, the junction kept 11 bases outside the gene matches. The CDR3 DNA follows: TGTGCCTGTGACACCGGGCTGGGGGATACGCCGGTTTTCTCCTGGGACACCCGACAGATGTTTTTC. The encoded protein is CACDTGLGDTPVFSWDTRQMFF.

This clone was recorded a few times. This chain connects TRDV1 to TRDJ1, with TRDD3 matching 10 bases. The CDR3 sequence is 19 residues long. The germline V gene has CDR1 TSWWSYY and CDR2 QGS. The V gene end was trimmed by 9 bases and the J gene end by 4 bases; junction bases not matched to a gene: 23. CDR3 nucleotide sequence: TGTGCTCTCCTGGAGGTTAAGTCCTGGGGGATAAAGCTACGCGATAAACTCATCTTT. Translation gives CALLEVKSWGIKLRDKLIF.

This clone ranks as medium-sized (0.01 to 0.1%). Other DNA sequences within the sample encode an identical CDR3. The rearrangement uses TRDV1 and TRDJ1, with D possibly being TRDD3 (5 bases). The CDR3 has 21 amino acids. Trimming cost V 0 bases and J 0 bases, with 26 bases left between them. The germline V gene has CDR1 TSWWSYY and CDR2 QGS. CDR3 sequence (DNA): TGTGCTCTTGGGGAACTTTGTCCCCGATCACCGCACACTGGAAACACCGATAAACTCATCTTT. Translated, it gives CALGELCPRSPHTGNTDKLIF.

This clone was seen a handful of times. A much larger clone differs by one base, so this may be a read error. V usage is TRDV2 and J usage is TRDJ3, with 12 bases fitting TRDD3. The CDR3 covers 19 residues. V shed 2 bases, J shed 0 bases, and the junction held 4 bases outside the gene matches. Germline CDR1 reads GEAIGNYY; CDR2 reads EKD. The CDR3 loop reads CACDNTGGYLSWDTRQMFF. The DNA of the CDR3 is TGTGCCTGTGACAATACTGGGGGATACCTCTCCTGGGACACCCGACAGATGTTTTTC.

This clone was detected a few times. It is likely a read error: a sequence one base away is far more abundant. The sample holds other DNA sequences that translate to the same CDR3. This chain links TRDV2 with TRDJ1; 9 positions agree with TRDD3. This CDR3 contains 14 residues. V shed 3 bases and J 0 bases; nucleotides not matched to a gene: 1. Looked up from germline, CDR1 is GEAIGNYY and CDR2 is EKD. Written as DNA, the CDR3 is TGTGCCTGTGACGCTGGGGGATACACCGATAAACTCATCTTT. Its protein product is CACDAGGYTDKLIF.

As regards this clone: Since a much larger clone is just one base distant, this may be a read error. The sample carries other DNA sequences with the same CDR3. The chain links TRDV2 to TRDJ1, with 8 bases aligning to TRDD3. Germline CDR1 reads GEAIGNYY; CDR2 reads EKD. V lost 7 bases, J lost 0 bases, and 15 bases stayed unmatched. CDR3 length equals 17 residues. In nucleotides, the CDR3 is TGTGCCTGCGACTCCGTTGGGGGATCCTCGTACACCGATAAACTCATCTTT. It yields the protein CACDSVGGSSYTDKLIF.

By share, this clone ranks as medium-sized. This chain uses TRDV2 with TRDJ3, with D possibly TRDD3 on 6 matching bases. V was shortened by 0 bases and J by 0 bases, with 14 bases between the two germline ends. The CDR3 spans 19 residues. Germline values: CDR1 GEAIGNYY, CDR2 EKD. The chain's CDR3 is CACDTWGYRSSWDTRQMFF. The DNA for the CDR3 is TGTGCCTGTGACACCTGGGGGTACCGAAGCTCCTGGGACACCCGACAGATGTTTTTC.

By its share, this clone is medium-sized. The rearrangement joins TRDV2 to TRDJ1, with TRDD3 as a possible D gene (6 bases). This CDR3 spans 16 amino acids. Germline V gene data show CDR1 as GEAIGNYY and CDR2 as EKD. V gave up 8 bases and J gave up 0 bases, with 21 bases separating them. CDR3 loop: CASVRRWGSNTDKLIF. The DNA for the CDR3 is TGTGCCTCCGTAAGGCGGTGGGGATCCAACACCGATAAACTCATCTTT.

Points on this clone: Being one base from a much bigger clone, this may be a read error. This chain links TRDV2 with TRDJ1; TRDD3 agrees at 9 bases. Germline V gene sequence: CDR1 GEAIGNYY, CDR2 EKD. CDR3 length: 14 amino acids. CDR3 amino acids: CACDTWGDTDKPIF. The CDR3 region has the DNA TGTGCCTGTGACACCTGGGGGGATACCGATAAACCCATCTTT.

A remark on this clone: One base away lies a much larger clone, so this may be a sequencing read error. V is TRDV2 and J is TRDJ3, with 7 nucleotides matching TRDD3. CDR1 is GEAIGNYY, CDR2 EKD, per germline. This CDR3 is 19 amino acids long. The CDR3 is CACGTWGSQSSWDTRQMFF. DNA for the CDR3: TGTGCCTGTGGCACCTGGGGGTCTCAGAGCTCCTGGGACACCCGACAGATGTTTTTC.

The chain is built from TRDV1 and TRDJ4, with TRDD3 matching 13 bases. Losses at the gene ends were 3 bases for V and 3 bases for J; bases not matched to a gene: 25. The CDR3 is 22 residues long. CDR1 is TSWWSYY, CDR2 QGS, per germline. The CDR3 spells CALGDRCGSPPELGDTPRPLIF. As DNA, the CDR3 is TGTGCTCTTGGGGATAGGTGTGGTTCCCCTCCCGAACTGGGGGATACGCCTCGACCCCTGATCTTT.

By share, this clone ranks as medium-sized. This chain connects TRDV1 to TRDJ2; TRDD3 matches 8 bases. The CDR3 sequence is 19 residues long. V was clipped by 0 bases and J by 0 bases; unmatched bases: 9. Looked up from germline, CDR1 is TSWWSYY and CDR2 is QGS. The CDR3 reads CALGELLPTGGALTAQLFF. CDR3 nucleotides: TGTGCTCTTGGGGAACTTCTGCCTACTGGGGGGGCTTTGACAGCACAACTCTTCTTT.

Turning to this clone: This is likely an artifact of a read error, given a far larger clone one base away. The same CDR3 is also encoded by other DNA sequences in this sample. The chain joins TRDV2 to TRDJ3; perhaps TRDD3 as D (6 bases). Germline assignment: CDR1 GEAIGNYY and CDR2 EKD. The V end lost 0 bases, the J end lost 2 bases, and 13 bases lay between the germline ends. There are 18 residues in the CDR3. CDR3 sequence reads: CACDTGRYDPWDTRQMFF. CDR3 DNA: TGTGCCTGTGACACCGGGAGATACGACCCCTGGGACACCCGACAGATGTTTTTC.

Remarks on this clone: A far bigger clonotype differs at one base, so this is likely a read error. CDR3 amino acids: CACDHTGGYSWDTRQMFF. The DNA of the CDR3 is TGTGCCTGTGACCATACTGGGGGATACTCCTGGGACACCCGACAGATGTTTTTC. The chain joins TRDV2 to TRDJ3; TRDD3 matches at 11 bases. The germline V gene has CDR1 GEAIGNYY and CDR2 EKD. CDR3 length equals 18 residues. V lost 3 bases, J lost 0 bases, and 3 bases stayed unmatched.

The genes are TRDV3 and TRDJ1; possibly TRDD3 for D (5 bases). The CDR3 length is 15 residues. CDR1 and CDR2 from the germline V gene are TVYSNPD and GDNSRS (reference sequence). V was pared by 5 bases and J by 2 bases, with 21 bases between. CDR3 amino acids: CAVPGGPGTTDKLIF. The CDR3 nucleotides are TGTGCCGTCCCCGGCGGCCCGGGGACGACCGATAAACTCATCTTT.

The chain links TRDV1 to TRDJ1; the match to TRDD3 covers 10 bases. The CDR3 is 18 amino acids. Per the germline V gene, CDR1 is TSWWSYY and CDR2 is QGS. V was clipped by 4 bases and J by 8 bases; unmatched bases: 19. DNA for the CDR3: TGTGCTCTTGGGGGCAAAAGGTCCGGGGGATACGGGGAAGAGAAACTCATCTTT. It codes for CALGGKRSGGYGEEKLIF.

There are a few counts of this clone. A single base is all that separates this from a far larger clone, so a read error is likely. The sample carries other DNA sequences with the same CDR3. This chain joins TRDV2 and TRDJ2; a weak D match, TRDD3 (6 bases). Germline V gene sequence: CDR1 GEAIGNYY, CDR2 EKD. The CDR3 is 13 amino acids. The CDR3 here is CACDTWGTAQLFF. The CDR3 region has the DNA TGTGCCTGCGACACCTGGGGGACAGCACAACTCTTCTTT.

On this clone: Different DNA sequences within this sample yield the same CDR3. The CDR3 is CAASVGGVPWYWGIRGTDKLIF. The CDR3 nucleotides read TGTGCAGCAAGCGTAGGTGGGGTCCCTTGGTACTGGGGGATACGTGGGACCGATAAACTCATCTTT. V gene TRAV29/DV5 combines with J gene TRDJ1; 13 bases match TRDD3. This CDR3 spans 22 amino acids. V was clipped by 0 bases and J by 2 bases; unmatched bases: 22. The germline CDR1 and CDR2 sequences are NSMFDY and ISSIKDK.